What follows are 9 T cell receptor beta chains derived from one specimen sequenced in a study of cytomegalovirus exposure and HLA in healthy donors. Vbeta (60) and Jbeta (13) primers were used in the PCR. TCRdb's table, derived via immunoSEQ multiplex PCR, lists solely in-frame clones and lacks some. The repertoire includes 130,000 or so clones, 70% to 85% of them detected once, and approximately 4.5% sits in the top ten. Sequencing input: PBMCs. The source of these receptors is a male donor in good health and CMV-seropositive.

The chain couples TRBV5-1 to TRBJ1-2; D is ambiguous. CDR1 is SGHRS, CDR2 YFSETQ, per germline. The CDR3 consists of 13 residues. Trimming pared 0 bases from V and 1 base from J, leaving 4 bases between. This chain's CDR3 is CASSLADNYGYTF. CDR3 DNA: TGCGCCAGCAGCTTGGCAGATAACTATGGCTACACCTTC.

The chain employs TRBV7-2 and TRBJ1-1; D is ambiguous. CDR3 length equals 14 residues. Germline CDR1 reads SGHTA; CDR2 reads FQGNSA. Trimming took 5 bases from V and 0 from J, leaving 10 bases between them. CDR3 protein: CASSTQQLNTEAFF. The CDR3 DNA reads as TGTGCCAGCAGCACCCAACAGTTGAACACTGAAGCTTTCTTT.

V gene TRBV2 combines with J gene TRBJ1-1; a possible D gene is TRBD1 (5 bases). The ends were cut back, 6 bases at V and 1 base at J, with 15 bases in the middle. CDR3 length equals 15 residues. The germline V gene has CDR1 SNHLY and CDR2 FYNNEI. This CDR3 is CASRGRGLRNTEAFF. In nucleotides, the CDR3 is TGTGCCAGCAGGGGGCGGGGACTGAGGAACACTGAAGCTTTCTTT.

V is TRBV28 and J is TRBJ1-1, with 7 bases matching TRBD1. This CDR3 spans 13 amino acids. The trim removed 6 bases at V and 3 bases at J, leaving 4 bases unmatched. The germline V gene encodes CDR1 MDHEN and CDR2 SYDVKM. For the CDR3, the DNA is TGTGCCAGCAGCCGACAGGGTCACACTGAAGCTTTCTTT. Amino acids: CASSRQGHTEAFF.

This sequence joins TRBV7-9 and TRBJ2-3; 15 nucleotides agree with TRBD2. V was pared by 5 bases and J by 5 bases, with 5 bases of the junction left unmatched. The CDR3 runs 16 residues. Germline V CDR1 and CDR2: SEHNR, FQNEAQ (reference sequence). In DNA form, the CDR3 reads TGTGCCAGCAGCCCCGGACTAGCGGGGGGGATAGATACGCAGTATTTT. It is translated as CASSPGLAGGIDTQYF.

This clone was seen just once. The rearrangement links TRBV6-6 to TRBJ2-7, with D maybe TRBD2 (5 bases). The germline CDR1 and CDR2 sequences are MNHNY and SVGAGI (reference sequence). Trimming stripped 6 bases from V and 7 bases from J, with 22 bases between. The CDR3 contains 15 residues. CDR3 sequence: CASSPLIGDTGEQYF. CDR3 bases: TGTGCCAGCAGCCCCCTGATAGGAGACACGGGGGAGCAGTACTTC.

The rearrangement joins TRBV18 to TRBJ1-6; the match to TRBD1 covers 8 bases. Germline assignment: CDR1 KGHSH and CDR2 LQKENI. Germline trimming cut 4 bases from V and 11 bases from J; bases unmatched to any gene: 7. The CDR3 covers 14 residues. As DNA, the CDR3 is TGTGCCAGCTCACGGACAGGGAGTATTACACCCCTCCACTTT. Amino acid sequence: CASSRTGSITPLHF. Based on the CDR3 plus reference TRBV18 and TRBJ1-6, the full variable domain is NAGVMQNPRHLVRRRGQEARLRCSPMKGHSHVYWYRQLPEEGLKFMVYLQKENIIDESGMPKERFSAEFPKEGPSILRIQQVVRGDSAAYFCASSRTGSITPLHFGNGTRLTVT.

The chain uses TRBV29-1 and TRBJ2-2, with D possibly being TRBD2 (5 bases). Between the trimmed V and J ends, which lost 4 bases and 5 bases, there was a span of 14 bases. In germline, CDR1 is SQVTM, CDR2 ANQGSEA. This CDR3 has 14 amino acids. The CDR3 nucleotides read TGCAGCGTTGTTCTCCAGACTAATACCGGGGAGCTGTTTTTT. Protein sequence: CSVVLQTNTGELFF.

The CDR3 DNA sequence: TGTGCCAGCAGTTCGTACAGGGCTGGAAACACCATATATTTT. It translates to CASSSYRAGNTIYF. The chain is built from TRBV25-1 and TRBJ1-3, with a possible D match to TRBD1 (6 bases). Trimming took off 5 bases at V and 2 bases at J, with 10 bases between the two ends. CDR1 is MGHDK, CDR2 SYGVNS, per germline. The CDR3 has 14 residues.